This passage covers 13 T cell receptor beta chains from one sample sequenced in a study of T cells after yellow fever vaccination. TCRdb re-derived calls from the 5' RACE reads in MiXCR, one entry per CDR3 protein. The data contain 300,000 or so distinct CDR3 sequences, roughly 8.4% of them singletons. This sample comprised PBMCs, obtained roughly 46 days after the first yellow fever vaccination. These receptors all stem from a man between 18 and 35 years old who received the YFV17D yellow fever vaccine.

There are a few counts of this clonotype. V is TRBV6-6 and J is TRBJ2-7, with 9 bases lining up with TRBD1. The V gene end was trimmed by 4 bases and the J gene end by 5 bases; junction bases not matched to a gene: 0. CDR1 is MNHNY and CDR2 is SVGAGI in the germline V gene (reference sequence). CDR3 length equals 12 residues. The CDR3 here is CASSWTGDEQYV. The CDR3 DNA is TGTGCCAGCAGTTGGACAGGGGACGAGCAGTACGTC.

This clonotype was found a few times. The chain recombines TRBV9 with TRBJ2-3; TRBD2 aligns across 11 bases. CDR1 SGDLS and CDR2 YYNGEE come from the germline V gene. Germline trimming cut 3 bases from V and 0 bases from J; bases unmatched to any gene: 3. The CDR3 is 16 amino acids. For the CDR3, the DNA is TGTGCCAGCAGCGCTAGGACTAGCGGGAGCACAGATACGCAGTATTTT. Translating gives CASSARTSGSTDTQYF. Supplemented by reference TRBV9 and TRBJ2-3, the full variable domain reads DSGVTQTPKHLITATGQRVTLRCSPRSGDLSVYWYQQSLDQGLQFLIQYYNGEERAKGNILERFSAQQFPDLHSELNLSSLELGDSALYFCASSARTSGSTDTQYFGPGTRLTVL.

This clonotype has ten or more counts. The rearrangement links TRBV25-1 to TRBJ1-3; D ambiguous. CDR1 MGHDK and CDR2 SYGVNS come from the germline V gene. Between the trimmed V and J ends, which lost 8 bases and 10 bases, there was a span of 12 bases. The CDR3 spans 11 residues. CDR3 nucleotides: TGTGCCAGCCAACTATCCGATACCATATATTTT. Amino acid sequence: CASQLSDTIYF. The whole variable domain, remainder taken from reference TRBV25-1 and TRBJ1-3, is EADIYQTPRYLVIGTGKKITLECSQTMGHDKMYWYQQDPGMELHLIHYSYGVNSTEKGDLSSESTVSRIRTEHFPLTLESARPSHTSQYLCASQLSDTIYFGEGSWLTVV.

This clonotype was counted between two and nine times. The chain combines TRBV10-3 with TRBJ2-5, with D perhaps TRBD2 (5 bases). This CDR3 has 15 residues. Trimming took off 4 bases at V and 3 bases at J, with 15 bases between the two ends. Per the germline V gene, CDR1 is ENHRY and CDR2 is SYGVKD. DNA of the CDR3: TGTGCCATCAGTGGGTGGGAGAAGGAGGAAGAGACCCAGTACTTC. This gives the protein CAISGWEKEEETQYF.

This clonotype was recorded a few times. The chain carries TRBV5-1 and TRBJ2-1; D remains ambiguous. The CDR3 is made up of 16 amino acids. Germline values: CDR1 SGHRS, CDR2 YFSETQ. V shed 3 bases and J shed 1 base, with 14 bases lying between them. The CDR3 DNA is TGCGCCAGCAGCTCCTGGACCCTCCGGTCCTACAATGAGCAGTTCTTC. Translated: CASSSWTLRSYNEQFF.

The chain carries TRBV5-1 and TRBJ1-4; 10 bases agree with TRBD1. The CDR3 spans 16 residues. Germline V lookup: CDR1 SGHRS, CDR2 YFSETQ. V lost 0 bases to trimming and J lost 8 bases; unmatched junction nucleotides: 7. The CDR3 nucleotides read TGCGCCAGCAGCTTGGACCTCGGACAGGGGGTGGAAAAACTGTTTTTT. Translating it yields CASSLDLGQGVEKLFF.

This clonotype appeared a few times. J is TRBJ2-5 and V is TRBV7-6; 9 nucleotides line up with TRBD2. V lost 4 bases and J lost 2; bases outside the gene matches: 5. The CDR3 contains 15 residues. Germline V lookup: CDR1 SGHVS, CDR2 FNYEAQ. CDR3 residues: CASSSLAGLQETQYF. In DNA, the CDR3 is TGTGCCAGCAGCTCGCTAGCGGGGTTGCAAGAGACCCAGTACTTC.

The CDR3 DNA follows: TGCAGTGCTCAGCAACGGGACAGCCGCTACGAGCAGTACTTC. It specifies CSAQQRDSRYEQYF. This rearrangement joins TRBV20-1 to TRBJ2-7, with 7 bases fitting TRBD1. After removal of 5 bases from V and 3 bases from J, the junction contained 10 bases not matched to a gene. This CDR3 contains 14 residues. Germline CDR1 DFQATT, CDR2 SNEGSKA (reference sequence).

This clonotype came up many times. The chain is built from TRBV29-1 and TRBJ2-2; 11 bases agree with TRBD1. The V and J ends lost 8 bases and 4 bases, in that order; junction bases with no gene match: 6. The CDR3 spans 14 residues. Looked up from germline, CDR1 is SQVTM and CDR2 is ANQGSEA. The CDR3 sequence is CSISDRGLTGELFF. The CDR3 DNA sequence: TGCAGCATATCGGACAGGGGGCTCACCGGGGAGCTGTTTTTT.

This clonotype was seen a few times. The CDR3 reads CASSLAGRATNEKLFF. CDR3 coding DNA: TGTGCCAGCAGCTTAGCGGGGCGGGCAACTAATGAAAAACTGTTTTTT. V and J are TRBV7-6 and TRBJ1-4, with D possibly being TRBD1 (5 bases). CDR1 is SGHVS and CDR2 is FNYEAQ in the germline V gene. The CDR3 loop spans 16 amino acids. V lost 0 bases and J 0 bases, leaving 8 bases between the germline ends.

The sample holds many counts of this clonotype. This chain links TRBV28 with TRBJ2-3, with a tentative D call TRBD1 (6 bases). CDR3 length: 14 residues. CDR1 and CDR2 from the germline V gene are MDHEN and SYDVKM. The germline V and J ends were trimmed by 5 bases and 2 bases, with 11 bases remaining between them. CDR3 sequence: CASSLRDNTDTQYF. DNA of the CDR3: TGTGCCAGCAGTCTCCGGGACAACACAGATACGCAGTATTTT. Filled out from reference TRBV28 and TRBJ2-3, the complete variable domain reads DVKVTQSSRYLVKRTGEKVFLECVQDMDHENMFWYRQDPGLGLRLIYFSYDVKMKEKGDIPEGYSVSREKKERFSLILESASTNQTSMYLCASSLRDNTDTQYFGPGTRLTVL.

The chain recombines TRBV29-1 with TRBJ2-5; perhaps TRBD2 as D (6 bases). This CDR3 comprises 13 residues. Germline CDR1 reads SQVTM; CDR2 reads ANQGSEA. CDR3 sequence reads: CSLVEGRVETQYF. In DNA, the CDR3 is TGCAGTCTTGTGGAGGGTAGGGTCGAGACCCAGTACTTC. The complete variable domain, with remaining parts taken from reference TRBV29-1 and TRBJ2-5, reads SAVISQKPSRDICQRGTSLTIQCQVDSQVTMMFWYRQQPGQSLTLIATANQGSEATYESGFVIDKFPISRPNLTFSTLTVSNMSPEDSSIYLCSLVEGRVETQYFGPGTRLLVL.

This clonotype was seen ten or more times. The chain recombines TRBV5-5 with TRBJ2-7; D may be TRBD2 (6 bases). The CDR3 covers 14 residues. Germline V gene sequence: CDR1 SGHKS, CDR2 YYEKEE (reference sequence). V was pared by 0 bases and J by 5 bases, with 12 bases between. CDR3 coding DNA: TGTGCCAGCAGCTTGGACCCGACTAGTAACGAGCAGTACTTC. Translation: CASSLDPTSNEQYF.